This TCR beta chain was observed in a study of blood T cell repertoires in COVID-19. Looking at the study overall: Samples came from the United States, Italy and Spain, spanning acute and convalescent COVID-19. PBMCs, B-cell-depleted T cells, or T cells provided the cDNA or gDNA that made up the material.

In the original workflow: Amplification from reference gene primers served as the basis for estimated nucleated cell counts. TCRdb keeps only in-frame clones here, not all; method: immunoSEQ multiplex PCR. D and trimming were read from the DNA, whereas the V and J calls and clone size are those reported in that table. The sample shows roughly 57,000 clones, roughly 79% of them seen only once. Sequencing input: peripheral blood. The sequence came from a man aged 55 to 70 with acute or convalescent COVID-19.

The CDR3 bases are TGTGCCAGCAGCTCAACCGCCAGCGGGGGGGCCGCCGGGGAGCTGTTTTTT. Protein product: CASSSTASGGAAGELFF. This chain uses TRBV7-2 with TRBJ2-2, with 10 bases matching TRBD2. The germline CDR1 and CDR2 sequences are SGHTA and FQGNSA. This CDR3 comprises 17 residues. The ends lost 4 bases at V and 6 bases at J; junction bases unmatched: 11. The full variable domain, rest sourced from reference TRBV7-2 and TRBJ2-2, is GAGVSQSPSNKVTEKGKDVELRCDPISGHTALYWYRQSLGQGLEFLIYFQGNSAPDKSGLPSDRFSAERTGGSVSTLTIQRTQQEDSAVYLCASSSTASGGAAGELFFGEGSRLTVL.